This TCR beta chain was found in a study of OX40 agonist ivuxolimab in advanced cancers. Findings of the study overall: With doses of 0.1 to 3.0 mg/kg, CD4+ and CD8+ blood T cells had undergone clonal expansion by week 6. Among the lowest peripheral clonal expansion occurred in 0.1-3.0 mg/kg partial responders.

Produced via immunoSEQ multiplex PCR; TCRdb's table is partial and in-frame only. The repertoire includes roughly 35,000 clones, roughly three quarters of them detected once, and 11% sits in the top ten. Germline values: CDR1 MDHEN, CDR2 SYDVKM. This CDR3 is 14 amino acids long. The germline V and J ends were trimmed by 4 bases and 1 base, with 8 bases remaining between them. About this clone: Its antigen is unidentified.

The chain has TRBV28 and TRBJ2-4; TRBD1 might be the D (6 bases). This receptor was obtained from an adult with an advanced solid tumor such as melanoma, head and neck, liver or kidney cancer. The starting material was CD4+ or CD8+ T cells sorted from blood, obtained in a trial of the OX40 agonist ivuxolimab. The CDR3 loop is CASSYQGAKNIQYF. The DNA of the CDR3 is TGTGCCAGCAGTTACCAGGGGGCCAAAAACATTCAGTACTTC.